The following is a T cell receptor beta chain sequence with its context. Its matching antigen is unknown. Calling Graves' hyperthyroidism stable meant ophthalmopathy did not progress within 18 months. Patients aged 18 to 65 had newly diagnosed hyperthyroidism of under 2 months' duration. Amplified regions were TCR beta CDR3 sequences from RNA transcripts. The study used the HTBI primer set for a first-round RT-PCR of the TCR CDR3. A single record per CDR3 protein comes from TCRdb applying MiXCR to the multiplex PCR reads. The table lists under 700,000 distinct CDR3 sequences, roughly 17% of them singletons. This entry comes from a study of T cells in Graves' hyperthyroidism and ophthalmopathy. Overall study findings and caveats: Most thyroid clonotypes with frequency above 0.001 were detected in blood.

The receptor was derived from a woman under 30 with Graves' hyperthyroidism. The source material was blood.

The CDR3 nucleotides are TGTGCCTGGACCCCGATGGACAGGGGGCTAGGCAAAAACATTCAGTACTTC. It encodes CAWTPMDRGLGKNIQYF. This chain uses TRBV30 with TRBJ2-4, with 11 bases matching TRBD1. Germline V gene sequence: CDR1 GTSNPN, CDR2 SVGIG (reference sequence). The CDR3 is 17 amino acids. J was trimmed by 3 bases and V by 4 bases; bases with no gene match: 11.